This T cell receptor beta chain came from a study of blood T cell repertoires in COVID-19. Study information: There were acute and convalescent COVID-19 samples, and they came from the United States, Italy and Spain.

The CDR3 loop spans 15 amino acids. Looked up from germline, CDR1 is MNHEY and CDR2 is SVGAGI. The ends lost 0 bases at V and 7 bases at J; junction bases unmatched: 7. The authors' processing: Scientists estimated how many nucleated cells there were by amplifying reference gene primers. Clones were sequenced by immunoSEQ multiplex PCR, and TCRdb holds only the in-frame ones, with some missing. V, J and clone size were drawn from that table, and D and trimming were deduced from the DNA. Here the sample spans some 50,000 clones, around 87% being singletons. Sequenced: peripheral blood. The rearrangement links TRBV6-5 to TRBJ1-2, with 8 bases fitting TRBD1. The TCR sequence derives from a man aged 50-60 years with acute or convalescent COVID-19. The CDR3 DNA sequence: TGTGCCAGCAGTTACTCGAGGCAGGGGGCGCTTGGCTACACCTTC. Encoded protein: CASSYSRQGALGYTF.